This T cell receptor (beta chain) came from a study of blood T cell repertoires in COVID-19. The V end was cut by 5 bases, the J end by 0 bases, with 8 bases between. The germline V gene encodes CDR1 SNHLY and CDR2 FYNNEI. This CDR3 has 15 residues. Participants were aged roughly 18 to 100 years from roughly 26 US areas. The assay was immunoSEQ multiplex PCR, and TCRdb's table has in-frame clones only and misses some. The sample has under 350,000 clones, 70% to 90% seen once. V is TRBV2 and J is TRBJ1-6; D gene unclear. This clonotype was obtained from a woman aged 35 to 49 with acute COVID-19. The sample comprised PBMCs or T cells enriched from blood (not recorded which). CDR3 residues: CASSLGGSYNSPLHF. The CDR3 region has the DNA TGTGCCAGCAGTCTCGGCGGCTCCTATAATTCACCCCTCCACTTT.